These 26 T cell receptor beta chains were sequenced from one sample in a study of T-cell reconstitution after alpha-beta-depleted transplantation in children. Preparation of the TCRbeta library used unique molecular identifiers. TCRdb reanalysed the PCR reads using MiXCR and keeps one entry per CDR3 protein. The table has roughly 350,000 distinct CDR3 sequences, 15% to 20% seen once. The sample consisted of PBMCs, mostly from graft donor cells, taken 360 days after TCRalphabeta/CD19-depleted stem cell transplant. The source is a male patient between 2 and 15 years old who had a stem cell transplant for acute lymphoblastic leukemia, so the T cells may come from the graft donor.

This CDR3 is CASSLTSSDFNQPQHF. In nucleotides, the CDR3 is TGTGCCAGCAGCTTAACTTCCAGCGACTTCAATCAGCCCCAGCATTTT. This rearrangement joins TRBV12-3 or TRBV12-4 to TRBJ1-5; D uncertain. V was pared by 6 bases and J by 3 bases, with 18 bases between. CDR3 length equals 16 residues.

The table lists this clonotype with a few counts. The CDR3 DNA follows: TGTGCCAGCACTCCTCCTGGCGAGAGGGATTTTGATGAGCAGTTCTTC. It yields the protein CASTPPGERDFDEQFF. The chain combines TRBV28 with TRBJ2-1; TRBD2 is a possible D gene (5 bases). CDR1 is MDHEN, CDR2 SYDVKM, per germline. V lost 7 bases and J lost 8, with 24 bases in between. The CDR3 extends over 16 amino acids.

This CDR3 is CASSHGSSYNEQFF. The CDR3 DNA follows: TGTGCCAGCAGCCACGGCAGCTCCTACAATGAGCAGTTCTTC. The chain couples TRBV3-1 to TRBJ2-1; no reliable D call. This CDR3 region has 14 residues. In germline, CDR1 is LGHDT, CDR2 YNNKEL (reference sequence). Trimming removed 3 bases at V and 0 bases at J, with 6 bases between.

This clonotype was seen only a few times. V is TRBV4-2 and J is TRBJ1-1; D is unclear. Trimming cost V 4 bases and J 1 base, with 13 bases left between them. The CDR3 is made up of 15 amino acids. Germline V lookup: CDR1 LGHNA, CDR2 YNFKEQ. This CDR3 reads CASSRREFGNTEAFF. CDR3 coding DNA: TGTGCCAGCAGCCGACGGGAGTTTGGGAACACTGAAGCTTTCTTT.

This clonotype has a count of ten or more. The chain joins TRBV5-1 to TRBJ2-1; D is unclear. This CDR3 region has 13 residues. CDR1 SGHRS and CDR2 YFSETQ come from the germline V gene. Between the trimmed V and J ends, which lost 0 bases and 3 bases, there was a span of 4 bases. The CDR3 DNA follows: TGCGCCAGCAGCTTGGGTGACTACAATGAGCAGTTCTTC. Translated: CASSLGDYNEQFF. The full variable domain, with the rest looked up from reference TRBV5-1 and TRBJ2-1, is KAGVTQTPRYLIKTRGQQVTLSCSPISGHRSVSWYQQTPGQGLQFLFEYFSETQRNKGNFPGRFSGRQFSNSRSEMNVSTLELGDSALYLCASSLGDYNEQFFGPGTRLTVL.

There are many counts of this clonotype. The chain joins TRBV20-1 to TRBJ2-3; perhaps D is TRBD1 or TRBD2 (8 bases each). Per germline, CDR1 DFQATT and CDR2 SNEGSKA (reference sequence). The CDR3 length is 15 residues. The V gene lost 2 bases and the J gene lost 1 base, with 13 bases spanning the gap. The CDR3 nucleotides are TGCAGTGCTAGAATAGCGGGACAGGGCACAGATACGCAGTATTTT. The encoded protein is CSARIAGQGTDTQYF.

This clonotype was detected a few times. The chain employs TRBV12-3 or TRBV12-4 and TRBJ2-1; TRBD2 aligns across 9 bases. The length of the CDR3 is 15 residues. With 3 bases clipped from V and 4 bases from J, the junction kept 4 bases outside the gene matches. CDR3 amino acids: CASSLASGAYNEQFF. The DNA of the CDR3 is TGTGCCAGCAGTTTGGCTAGCGGGGCTTACAATGAGCAGTTCTTC.

The chain employs TRBV12-5 and TRBJ2-1, with 8 bases identical to TRBD2. Germline V CDR1 and CDR2: LGHNT, FRNRAP. J gave up 9 bases and V 5 bases, and 21 bases lay outside the gene matches. The CDR3 loop spans 18 amino acids. CDR3 sequence (DNA): TGTGCTAGTGGTCCGCGACCTCAGCGGGAGTCCCCCTACGGTGAGCAGTTCTTC. Translation gives CASGPRPQRESPYGEQFF.

This clonotype was detected only a few times. The rearrangement joins TRBV6-2 or TRBV6-3 to TRBJ2-5; tentatively, D is TRBD1 (5 bases). CDR3 length equals 16 residues. Germline values: CDR1 MNHEY, CDR2 SVGEGT. Trimming left V 0 bases short and J 4 bases short, with 15 bases between. The CDR3 DNA reads as TGTGCCAGCAGTTACTCCGCCGCAGGGTACAGAGAGACCCAGTACTTC. It encodes CASSYSAAGYRETQYF.

This chain joins TRBV10-3 and TRBJ2-1; 12 nucleotides match TRBD2. Per the germline V gene, CDR1 is ENHRY and CDR2 is SYGVKD. This CDR3 has 18 residues. The junction had 10 bases not matched to a gene; V was cut back by 0 bases and J by 7 bases. CDR3 sequence reads: CAISESPRLAGAWNEQFF. DNA of the CDR3: TGTGCCATCAGTGAGTCCCCCAGACTAGCGGGAGCGTGGAATGAGCAGTTCTTC.

The table lists this clonotype with a count of one. The chain carries TRBV4-3 and TRBJ1-5; possibly TRBD1 for D (6 bases). V lost 2 bases, J lost 0 bases, and 20 bases lay in between. The CDR3 is 19 amino acids. Germline CDR1 is LGHNA and CDR2 is YSLEER. The CDR3 DNA reads TGCGCCAGCAGCCAATGGGCATGGGGGCGGGGTGGTAGCAATCAGCCCCAGCATTTT. It translates to CASSQWAWGRGGSNQPQHF.

This clonotype has a count of ten or more. The V call is TRBV7-8, the J call TRBJ1-4, with 7 nucleotides matching TRBD1. CDR1 is SGHVS and CDR2 is FQNEAQ in the germline V gene. After removal of 4 bases from V and 4 bases from J, the junction contained 6 bases not matched to a gene. There are 15 residues in the CDR3. CDR3 nucleotides: TGTGCCAGCAGCTCCCACAGGGGCCTTAATGAAAAACTGTTTTTT. Translated, it gives CASSSHRGLNEKLFF. The full variable domain, completed using reference TRBV7-8 and TRBJ1-4, is GAGVSQSPRYKVAKRGQDVALRCDPISGHVSLFWYQQALGQGPEFLTYFQNEAQLDKSGLPSDRFFAERPEGSVSTLKIQRTQQEDSAVYLCASSSHRGLNEKLFFGSGTQLSVL.

The sample holds a few counts of this clonotype. This sequence joins TRBV20-1 and TRBJ1-5; D possibly corresponds to TRBD1 (5 bases). From germline, CDR1 is DFQATT and CDR2 SNEGSKA (reference sequence). Trimming left V 4 bases short and J 3 bases short, with 10 bases between. The CDR3 is 13 residues long. CDR3 sequence: CSATDMNNQPQHF. As DNA, the CDR3 is TGCAGTGCTACGGACATGAACAATCAGCCCCAGCATTTT.

This clonotype was detected ten times or more. The chain combines TRBV2 with TRBJ2-7, with unresolved D. The CDR3 runs to 11 residues. V lost 5 bases, J lost 6 bases, and 8 bases lay in between. Germline values: CDR1 SNHLY, CDR2 FYNNEI. CDR3 loop: CASSPKAEQYF. The DNA of the CDR3 is TGTGCCAGCAGTCCCAAGGCCGAGCAGTACTTC.

This clonotype was recorded only once. This chain connects TRBV28 to TRBJ2-1, with D perhaps matching TRBD1 or TRBD2 (6 bases each). Trimming stripped 6 bases from V and 0 bases from J, with 27 bases between. The CDR3 loop spans 20 amino acids. Per the germline V gene, CDR1 is MDHEN and CDR2 is SYDVKM. The CDR3 protein is CASRPVVGGTPRGSYNEQFF. DNA for the CDR3: TGTGCCAGCAGACCCGTAGTAGGGGGGACCCCTCGGGGCTCCTACAATGAGCAGTTCTTC.

The rearrangement uses TRBV3-1 and TRBJ2-7; 8 bases agree with TRBD1. CDR1 and CDR2 (germline): LGHDT, YNNKEL (reference sequence). The CDR3 has 13 residues. Trimming removed 6 bases from V and 2 bases from J; junction bases left unmatched: 3. The chain's CDR3 is CASRRQGTYEQYF. The CDR3 DNA reads as TGTGCCAGCAGAAGACAGGGGACCTACGAGCAGTACTTC.

Only a few counts were recorded for this clonotype. V usage is TRBV10-3 and J usage is TRBJ2-7, with 9 bases matching TRBD2. With V trimmed by 6 bases and J by 4 bases, 7 bases remained unmatched. Germline lookup yields CDR1 ENHRY and CDR2 SYGVKD. The CDR3 spans 14 residues. The CDR3 region is CAISPGLAPYEQYF. The DNA for the CDR3 is TGTGCCATCAGCCCGGGACTAGCCCCTTACGAGCAGTACTTC.

This clonotype was seen a few times. This CDR3 reads CASSRTGTIYF. DNA for the CDR3: TGTGCCAGCAGTCGCACGGGCACCATATATTTT. The gene calls are TRBV12-3 or TRBV12-4 and TRBJ1-3; D ambiguous. Trimming pared 5 bases from V and 9 bases from J, leaving 8 bases between. This CDR3 region has 11 residues.

This clonotype was detected only a few times. J is TRBJ1-2 and V is TRBV28, with TRBD1 as a possible D gene (6 bases). Trimming cost V 3 bases and J 4 bases, with 9 bases left between them. Germline CDR1 reads MDHEN; CDR2 reads SYDVKM. This CDR3 spans 13 amino acids. In nucleotides, the CDR3 is TGTGCCAGCAGTTTGGGGGGCGTCTATGGCTACACCTTC. Its translation: CASSLGGVYGYTF.

There are a few counts of this clonotype. V is TRBV2 and J is TRBJ1-2; tentatively, D is TRBD1 (5 bases). The CDR3 is 14 amino acids. Looked up from germline, CDR1 is SNHLY and CDR2 is FYNNEI. The ends were cut back, 6 bases at V and 2 bases at J, with 13 bases in the middle. In nucleotides, the CDR3 is TGTGCCAGCAGGTTCAGGGCGGGAAACTATGGCTACACCTTC. It encodes CASRFRAGNYGYTF.

The chain links TRBV12-3 or TRBV12-4 to TRBJ2-1; unclear D gene. The V end was cut by 6 bases, the J end by 4 bases, with 10 bases between. This CDR3 is built from 13 residues. For the CDR3, the DNA is TGTGCCAGCAGCAAAGACGCTTACAATGAGCAGTTCTTC. It codes for CASSKDAYNEQFF.

The chain is built from TRBV11-1 and TRBJ2-2, with 11 bases identical to TRBD1. Per the germline V gene, CDR1 is SGHAT and CDR2 is FQDESV (reference sequence). Trimming took 5 bases from V and 2 from J; bases not matched to a gene: 13. The CDR3 covers 19 residues. CDR3 nucleotides: TGTGCCAGCAGCCCCCGTCCCGGGACAGGGGGTTCCAACACCGGGGAGCTGTTTTTT. Encoded protein: CASSPRPGTGGSNTGELFF.

This clonotype has just a few counts. J is TRBJ2-2 and V is TRBV15, with a tentative D call TRBD1 (5 bases). CDR3 length: 17 residues. With 0 bases removed from V and 4 bases from J, the gap between germline ends came to 15 bases. CDR1 and CDR2 from the germline V gene are LNHNV and YYDKDF (reference sequence). In DNA, the CDR3 is TGTGCCACCAGCAGAGATTTTGGGGCTCCGGCCACCGGGGAGCTGTTTTTT. It codes for CATSRDFGAPATGELFF.

This clonotype was recorded a few times. This rearrangement joins TRBV27 to TRBJ2-1; the match to TRBD2 covers 8 bases. CDR3 length: 15 amino acids. V shed 4 bases and J 7 bases; nucleotides not matched to a gene: 9. Germline V CDR1 and CDR2: MNHEY, SMNVEV (reference sequence). CDR3 bases: TGTGCCAGCAGTTCCCCCGGGAGGGGTGGGAATGAGCAGTTCTTC. It codes for CASSSPGRGGNEQFF.

This clonotype has just a few counts. The gene calls are TRBV3-1 and TRBJ2-1; 14 nucleotides match TRBD2. The CDR3 has 16 amino acids. Germline lookup yields CDR1 LGHDT and CDR2 YNNKEL (reference sequence). Germline trimming cut 2 bases from V and 7 bases from J; bases unmatched to any gene: 4. The CDR3 region is CASSQPGTSGSNEQFF. In DNA form, the CDR3 reads TGTGCCAGCAGCCAACCCGGGACTAGCGGGAGTAATGAGCAGTTCTTC.

This clonotype appeared a few times. This rearrangement joins TRBV9 to TRBJ2-1, with TRBD2 identical over 10 bases. Germline lookup yields CDR1 SGDLS and CDR2 YYNGEE. Unmatched junction bases numbered 4, after V lost 6 bases and J lost 7 bases. The CDR3 length is 13 residues. Here the CDR3 reads CASNPSGSNEQFF. In nucleotides, the CDR3 is TGTGCCAGCAATCCTAGCGGGAGTAATGAGCAGTTCTTC.